A single sample is the source of the 9 T cell receptor beta chains below, sequenced in a study of response to subunit inactivated influenza vaccine. TCRdb re-called the RT-PCR reads through MiXCR, storing one row per CDR3 protein. The sample yields around 710,000 distinct CDR3 sequences, roughly 14% seen once. Sequences were derived from PBMCs from blood, sampled less than 15 days before vaccination. These receptor sequences come from a man aged 50-59 years who received an inactivated influenza vaccine.

V is TRBV5-1 and J is TRBJ2-2, with TRBD1 identical over 7 bases. Germline V lookup: CDR1 SGHRS, CDR2 YFSETQ. The junction had 3 bases not matched to a gene; V was cut back by 1 base and J by 0 bases. The CDR3 sequence is 16 residues long. CDR3 region: CASSLFGQANTGELFF. CDR3 coding DNA: TGCGCCAGCAGCTTGTTCGGACAGGCGAACACCGGGGAGCTGTTTTTT.

V usage is TRBV20-1 and J usage is TRBJ2-1; D ambiguous. Germline CDR1 is DFQATT and CDR2 is SNEGSKA (reference sequence). This CDR3 spans 13 amino acids. Deletions cut 5 bases from V and 6 bases from J, with 14 bases between. The CDR3 is CSAPIRSINEQFF. Written as DNA, the CDR3 is TGCAGTGCTCCGATCCGAAGTATCAATGAGCAGTTCTTC.

The chain joins TRBV20-1 to TRBJ2-1; D tentatively reads TRBD1 or TRBD2 (5 bases each). The V and J ends lost 4 bases and 3 bases respectively, with 16 bases between them. The CDR3 length is 15 residues. From germline, CDR1 is DFQATT and CDR2 SNEGSKA (reference sequence). CDR3: CSATGTSYFYNEQFF. The CDR3 bases are TGCAGTGCTACCGGGACCAGTTACTTCTACAATGAGCAGTTCTTC.

V gene TRBV6-2 or TRBV6-3 combines with J gene TRBJ1-2; 7 bases align to TRBD1. Trimming took 7 bases from V and 0 from J; bases not matched to a gene: 11. This CDR3 spans 16 amino acids. Looked up from germline, CDR1 is MNHEY and CDR2 is SVGEGT. CDR3 protein: CASTQSGTAANYGYTF. The CDR3 DNA follows: TGTGCCAGCACCCAATCCGGGACAGCTGCTAACTATGGCTACACCTTC.

This clonotype has a handful of counts. This chain connects TRBV11-1 to TRBJ2-7, with TRBD2 identical over 12 bases. Germline-derived CDR1 and CDR2 are SGHAT and FQDESV (reference sequence). Trimming took 5 bases from V and 0 from J; bases not matched to a gene: 14. The CDR3 is made up of 19 amino acids. CDR3 region: CASSKDGTSGPSGSYEQYF. The DNA of the CDR3 is TGTGCCAGCAGCAAGGACGGGACTAGCGGGCCGTCGGGCTCCTACGAGCAGTACTTC. The entire variable domain, with the rest obtained from reference TRBV11-1 and TRBJ2-7, is as follows: EAEVAQSPRYKITEKSQAVAFWCDPISGHATLYWYRQILGQGPELLVQFQDESVVDDSQLPKDRFSAERLKGVDSTLKIQPAELGDSAMYLCASSKDGTSGPSGSYEQYFGPGTRLTVT.

CDR3 bases: TGTGCCAGCAGACATTTGAACGTGGACGAGCAGTACTTC. Translation gives CASRHLNVDEQYF. V usage is TRBV6-2 or TRBV6-3 and J usage is TRBJ2-7; D ambiguous. Germline V lookup: CDR1 MNHEY, CDR2 SVGEGT. This CDR3 comprises 13 residues. Trimming removed 6 bases at V and 5 bases at J, with 14 bases between.

This clonotype turned up a few times. The chain couples TRBV29-1 to TRBJ1-1; tentatively, D is TRBD1 (5 bases). This CDR3 has 13 residues. The V end lost 7 bases, the J end lost 0 bases, and 12 bases lay between the germline ends. Germline V gene sequence: CDR1 SQVTM, CDR2 ANQGSEA. The CDR3 is CSARTLMNTEAFF. The CDR3 DNA follows: TGCAGCGCCCGGACACTTATGAACACTGAAGCTTTCTTT.

The CDR3 here is CASSIQGWTFF. The CDR3 coding sequence is TGTGCCAGTAGTATACAGGGTTGGACTTTCTTT. The V gene is TRBV19, the J gene TRBJ1-1; D perhaps matches TRBD1 (5 bases). In germline, CDR1 is LNHDA, CDR2 SQIVND (reference sequence). CDR3 length: 11 residues. The germline V and J ends were trimmed by 2 bases and 12 bases, with 10 bases remaining between them.

The V and J genes are TRBV27 and TRBJ2-3; TRBD1 agrees at 8 bases. V shed 8 bases, J shed 4 bases, and the junction held 11 bases outside the gene matches. The length of the CDR3 is 15 residues. Germline V gene sequence: CDR1 MNHEY, CDR2 SMNVEV (reference sequence). The CDR3 DNA is TGTGCCAGCTTCCCCGTTGACAGGGGCGCAGATACGCAGTATTTT. Translation: CASFPVDRGADTQYF.